The subject of this entry is one T cell receptor beta chain. This sample is part of a study of T cell changes during pregnancy in multiple sclerosis. The table came from immunoSEQ multiplex PCR; TCRdb's copy has only in-frame clones and leaves some out. The repertoire includes about 36,000 clones, roughly nine tenths of them detected once, and 0.7% to 0.85% sits in the top ten. Trimming removed 4 bases from V and 3 bases from J, with 10 bases in between. Germline assignment: CDR1 SGDLS and CDR2 YYNGEE. The CDR3 length is 13 residues. The chain has TRBV9 and TRBJ1-1; no definite D call. The source material was CD4+ T cells from peripheral blood mononuclear cells, sampled after pregnancy. This clonotype was sampled from a female donor in good health, enrolled as a control in a pregnancy study. CDR3 nucleotides: TGTGCCAGCAGCAGGGAGATGGACACTGAAGCTTTCTTT. It codes for CASSREMDTEAFF.